This TCR beta chain was sequenced in a study of CD8 T cells in Susac syndrome. Overall study findings and caveats: TCR sequencing and HLA analysis covered a relatively small number of individuals.

Roughly 0.45 to 1 ug RNA was reverse transcribed with random hexamers. Across 54 Vbeta and 13 Jbeta, immunoSEQ multiplex PCR amplified TCR beta CDR3. TCRdb re-derived calls from the immunoSEQ multiplex PCR reads in MiXCR, one entry per CDR3 protein. This sample yields 150,000 to 200,000 distinct CDR3 sequences, of which roughly 94% are seen a single time; 0.08% to 0.095% belongs to the top ten. This CDR3 is 15 amino acids long. Unmatched junction bases numbered 8, after V lost 6 bases and J lost 2 bases. CDR1 and CDR2 from the germline V gene are MNHEY and SVGAGI. In blood CD8+ and CD4+ T cells, TCR beta underwent sequencing. Negative isolation yielded CD4+ and CD8+ T cells, and FACS enriched TEMRA cells. As concerns this clonotype: Its specificity is not known.

The chain joins TRBV6-5 to TRBJ2-3; TRBD2 aligns across 7 bases. The sample was CD4+ T cells from PBMCs. The origin of this receptor is a human donor with multiple sclerosis. The chain's CDR3 is CASSLQRGDTDTQYF. For the CDR3, the DNA is TGTGCCAGCAGCCTTCAGCGGGGTGACACAGATACGCAGTATTTT.